This entry describes one T cell receptor beta chain. The sample is drawn from a study of cytomegalovirus exposure and HLA in healthy donors. The germline CDR1 and CDR2 sequences are MGHDK and SYGVNS. The CDR3 sequence is 15 residues long. V shed 4 bases and J shed 2 bases, with 15 bases lying between them. In the PCR, 60 Vbeta and 13 Jbeta primers were used. The data were produced by immunoSEQ multiplex PCR, yet TCRdb's version contains in-frame clones alone and is incomplete. Among roughly 68,000 clones listed, 65% to 70% were seen once. The specimen sequenced was PBMCs. The V call is TRBV25-1, the J call TRBJ2-7, with D perhaps TRBD1 (7 bases). The origin of this receptor is a man aged 40-49 years in good health and CMV-seropositive. In DNA form, the CDR3 reads TGTGCCAGCAGTGTCAGGGGGGAGGTTGCCTACGAGCAGTACTTC. Translation: CASSVRGEVAYEQYF.